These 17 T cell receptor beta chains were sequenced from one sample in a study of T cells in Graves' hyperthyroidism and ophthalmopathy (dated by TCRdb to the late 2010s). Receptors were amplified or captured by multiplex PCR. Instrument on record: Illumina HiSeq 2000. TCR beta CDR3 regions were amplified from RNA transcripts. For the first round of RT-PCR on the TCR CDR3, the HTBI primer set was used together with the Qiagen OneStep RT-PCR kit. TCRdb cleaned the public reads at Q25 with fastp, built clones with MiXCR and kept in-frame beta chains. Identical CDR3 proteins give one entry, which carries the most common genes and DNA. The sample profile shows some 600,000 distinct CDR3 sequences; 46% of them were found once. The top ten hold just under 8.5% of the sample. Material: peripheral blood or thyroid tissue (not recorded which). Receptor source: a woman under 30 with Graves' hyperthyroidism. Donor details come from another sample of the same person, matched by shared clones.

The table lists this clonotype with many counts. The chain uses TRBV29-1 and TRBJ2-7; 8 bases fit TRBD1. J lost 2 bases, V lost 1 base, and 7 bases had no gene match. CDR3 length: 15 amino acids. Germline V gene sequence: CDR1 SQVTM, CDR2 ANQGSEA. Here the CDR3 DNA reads TGCAGCGTTGAAGCGCAGGGGGCTTTAGCCTACGAGCAGTACTTC. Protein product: CSVEAQGALAYEQYF.

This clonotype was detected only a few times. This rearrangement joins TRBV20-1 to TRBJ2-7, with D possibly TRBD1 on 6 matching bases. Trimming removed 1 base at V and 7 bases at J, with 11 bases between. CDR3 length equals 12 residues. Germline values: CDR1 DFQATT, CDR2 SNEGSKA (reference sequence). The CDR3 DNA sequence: TGCAGTGCTAGAGTGGCAGGGGTTGAGCAGTACTTC. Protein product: CSARVAGVEQYF.

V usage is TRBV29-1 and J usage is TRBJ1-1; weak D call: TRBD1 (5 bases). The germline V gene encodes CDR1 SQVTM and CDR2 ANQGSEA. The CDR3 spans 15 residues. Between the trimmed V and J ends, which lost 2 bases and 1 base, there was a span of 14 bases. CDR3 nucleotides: TGCAGCGTTGAATTGGCCAGGGCGACGAACACTGAAGCTTTCTTT. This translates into CSVELARATNTEAFF. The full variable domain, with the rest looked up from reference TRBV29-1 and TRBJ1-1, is SAVISQKPSRDICQRGTSLTIQCQVDSQVTMMFWYRQQPGQSLTLIATANQGSEATYESGFVIDKFPISRPNLTFSTLTVSNMSPEDSSIYLCSVELARATNTEAFFGQGTRLTVV.

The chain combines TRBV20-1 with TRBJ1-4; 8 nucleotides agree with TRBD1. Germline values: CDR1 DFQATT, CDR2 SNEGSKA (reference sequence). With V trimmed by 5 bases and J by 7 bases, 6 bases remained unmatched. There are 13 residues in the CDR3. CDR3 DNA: TGCAGTGCTCTGGACAGGGCGGCTGAAAAACTGTTTTTT. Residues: CSALDRAAEKLFF.

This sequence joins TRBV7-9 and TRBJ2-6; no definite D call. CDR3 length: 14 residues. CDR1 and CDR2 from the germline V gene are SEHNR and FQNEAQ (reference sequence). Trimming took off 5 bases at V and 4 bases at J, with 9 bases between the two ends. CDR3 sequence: CASSPDRGANVLTF. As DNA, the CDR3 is TGTGCCAGCAGCCCGGATCGCGGGGCCAACGTCCTGACTTTC.

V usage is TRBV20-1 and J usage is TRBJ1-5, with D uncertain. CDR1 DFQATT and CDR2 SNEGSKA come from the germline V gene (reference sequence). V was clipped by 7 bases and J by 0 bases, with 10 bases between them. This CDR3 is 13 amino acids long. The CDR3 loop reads CSVFIGSNQPQHF. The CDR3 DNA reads TGCAGTGTTTTCATTGGTAGCAATCAGCCCCAGCATTTT.

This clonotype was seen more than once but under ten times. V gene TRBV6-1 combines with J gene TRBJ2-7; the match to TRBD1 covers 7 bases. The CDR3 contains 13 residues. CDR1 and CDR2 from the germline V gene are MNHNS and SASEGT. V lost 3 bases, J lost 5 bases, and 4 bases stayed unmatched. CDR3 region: CASSEDRHHEQYF. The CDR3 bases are TGTGCCAGCAGTGAGGACAGGCACCACGAGCAGTACTTC.

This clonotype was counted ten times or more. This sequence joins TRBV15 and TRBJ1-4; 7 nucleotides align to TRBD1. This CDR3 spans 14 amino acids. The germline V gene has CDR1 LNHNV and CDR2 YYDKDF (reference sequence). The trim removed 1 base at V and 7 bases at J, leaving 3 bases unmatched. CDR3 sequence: CATSRARGFEKLFF. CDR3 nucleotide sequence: TGTGCCACCAGCAGAGCCAGGGGGTTTGAAAAACTGTTTTTT.

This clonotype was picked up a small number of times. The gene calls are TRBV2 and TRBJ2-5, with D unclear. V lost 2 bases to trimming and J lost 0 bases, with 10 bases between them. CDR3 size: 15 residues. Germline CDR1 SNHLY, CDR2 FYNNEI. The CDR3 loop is CASSELTEYQETQYF. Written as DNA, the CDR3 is TGTGCCAGCAGTGAATTGACCGAATACCAAGAGACCCAGTACTTC.

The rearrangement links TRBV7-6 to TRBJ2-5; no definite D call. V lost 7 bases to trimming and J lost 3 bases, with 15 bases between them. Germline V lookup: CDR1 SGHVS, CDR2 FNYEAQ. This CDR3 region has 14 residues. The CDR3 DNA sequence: TGTGCCAGCATTCGGACGGCAACCGAAGAGACCCAGTACTTC. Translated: CASIRTATEETQYF.

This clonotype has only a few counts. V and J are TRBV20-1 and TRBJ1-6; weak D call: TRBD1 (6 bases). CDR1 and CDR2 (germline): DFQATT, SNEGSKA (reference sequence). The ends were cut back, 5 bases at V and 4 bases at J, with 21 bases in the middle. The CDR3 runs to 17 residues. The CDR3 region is CSAVRGGPQQYNSPLHF. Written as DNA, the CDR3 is TGCAGTGCTGTTAGGGGGGGCCCACAGCAATATAATTCACCCCTCCACTTT.

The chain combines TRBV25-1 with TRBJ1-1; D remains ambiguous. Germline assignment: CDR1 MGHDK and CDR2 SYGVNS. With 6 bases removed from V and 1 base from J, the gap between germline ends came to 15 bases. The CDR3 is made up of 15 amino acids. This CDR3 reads CASSQDSAENTEAFF. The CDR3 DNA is TGTGCCAGCAGCCAAGATTCAGCCGAGAACACTGAAGCTTTCTTT.

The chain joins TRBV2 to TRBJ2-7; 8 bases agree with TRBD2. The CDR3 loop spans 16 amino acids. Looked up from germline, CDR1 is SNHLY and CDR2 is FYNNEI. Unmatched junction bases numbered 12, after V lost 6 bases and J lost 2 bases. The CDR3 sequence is CASRPLAGGPTYEQYF. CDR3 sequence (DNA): TGTGCCAGCAGGCCCCTGGCGGGAGGACCGACCTACGAGCAGTACTTC.

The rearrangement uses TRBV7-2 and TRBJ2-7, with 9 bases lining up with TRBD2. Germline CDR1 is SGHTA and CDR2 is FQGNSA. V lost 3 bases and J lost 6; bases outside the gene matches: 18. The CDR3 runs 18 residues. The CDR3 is CASSLWGGRPGLASEQYF. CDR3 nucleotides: TGTGCCAGCAGCTTGTGGGGGGGGCGCCCGGGACTAGCCTCCGAGCAGTACTTC. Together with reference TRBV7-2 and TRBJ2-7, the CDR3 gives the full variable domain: GAGVSQSPSNKVTEKGKDVELRCDPISGHTALYWYRQSLGQGLEFLIYFQGNSAPDKSGLPSDRFSAERTGGSVSTLTIQRTQQEDSAVYLCASSLWGGRPGLASEQYFGPGTRLTVT.

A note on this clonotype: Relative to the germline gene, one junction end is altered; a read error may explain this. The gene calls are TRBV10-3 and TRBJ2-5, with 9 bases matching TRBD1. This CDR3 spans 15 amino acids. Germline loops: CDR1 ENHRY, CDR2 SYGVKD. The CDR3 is CASSDRDRDQETQYF. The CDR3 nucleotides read TGTGCCAGCAGCGACCGGGACAGGGACCAGGAGACCCAGTACTTC.

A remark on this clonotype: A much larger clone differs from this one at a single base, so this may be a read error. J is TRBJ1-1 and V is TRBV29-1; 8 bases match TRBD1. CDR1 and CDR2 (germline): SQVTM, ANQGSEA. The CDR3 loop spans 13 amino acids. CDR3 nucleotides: TGCAGCGCGGGACAGGCCTTGGGCACTGAAGCTTCCTTT. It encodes CSAGQALGTEASF.

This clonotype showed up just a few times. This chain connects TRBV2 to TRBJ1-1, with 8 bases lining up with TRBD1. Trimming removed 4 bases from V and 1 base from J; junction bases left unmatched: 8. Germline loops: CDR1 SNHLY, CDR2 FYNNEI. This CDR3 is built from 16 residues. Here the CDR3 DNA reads TGTGCCAGCAGTGCCGCGACAGGGGTGGGGAACACTGAAGCTTTCTTT. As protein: CASSAATGVGNTEAFF. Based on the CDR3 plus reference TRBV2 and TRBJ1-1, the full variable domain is EPEVTQTPSHQVTQMGQEVILRCVPISNHLYFYWYRQILGQKVEFLVSFYNNEISEKSEIFDDQFSVERPDGSNFTLKIRSTKLEDSAMYFCASSAATGVGNTEAFFGQGTRLTVV.